This T cell receptor beta chain was found in a study of T-cell reconstitution after alpha-beta-depleted transplantation in children (dated by TCRdb to the mid-2010s). About the investigation overall: Using TCR repertoire profiling, the study quantitatively followed how T-cell immune reconstitution unfolded in children after TCRalphabeta/CD19-depleted allogeneic hematopoietic cell transplantation.

Libraries came from PCR. The sequencer was an Illumina HiSeq 2500. TCR library preparation used molecular barcoding, with unique molecular identifiers applied to normalize quantification of the TCRbeta repertoire. Starting from the raw public reads, TCRdb applied fastp trimming at Q25, assembled clones with MiXCR and retained in-frame beta chains. Each CDR3 protein gets just one entry, which takes the most common genes and DNA from the rows behind it. Recorded for this sample are a few hundred thousand distinct CDR3 sequences; around 12% of them occurred a single time. The ten largest clones take up around 6% of the sample. After removal of 7 bases from V and 0 bases from J, the junction retains 9 bases not matched to a gene. In the germline V gene, CDR1 corresponds to MNHEY and CDR2 to SVGEGT. Counted from cysteine to phenylalanine, this CDR3 has 17 amino acids. CDR3 DNA is the only sequence kept; it has 51 bases, read in frame from the first base.

In this sample, this clonotype turned up a few times. Its antigen is still unknown. Base quality data are lacking; no much larger clone is found one base away. The source material was PBMCs from the stem cell graft donor, sampled from the stem cell graft. This receptor was taken from a human donor who donated a stem cell graft to a child with combined immunodeficiency. The V and J genes are TRBV6-2 or TRBV6-3 and TRBJ2-6; TRBD1 lines up with 7 middle nucleotides. The CDR3 here reads CASKGDSYPSGANVLTF. The DNA sequence reads TGTGCCAGCAAAGGGGACAGCTACCCCTCTGGGGCCAACGTCCTGACTTTC.